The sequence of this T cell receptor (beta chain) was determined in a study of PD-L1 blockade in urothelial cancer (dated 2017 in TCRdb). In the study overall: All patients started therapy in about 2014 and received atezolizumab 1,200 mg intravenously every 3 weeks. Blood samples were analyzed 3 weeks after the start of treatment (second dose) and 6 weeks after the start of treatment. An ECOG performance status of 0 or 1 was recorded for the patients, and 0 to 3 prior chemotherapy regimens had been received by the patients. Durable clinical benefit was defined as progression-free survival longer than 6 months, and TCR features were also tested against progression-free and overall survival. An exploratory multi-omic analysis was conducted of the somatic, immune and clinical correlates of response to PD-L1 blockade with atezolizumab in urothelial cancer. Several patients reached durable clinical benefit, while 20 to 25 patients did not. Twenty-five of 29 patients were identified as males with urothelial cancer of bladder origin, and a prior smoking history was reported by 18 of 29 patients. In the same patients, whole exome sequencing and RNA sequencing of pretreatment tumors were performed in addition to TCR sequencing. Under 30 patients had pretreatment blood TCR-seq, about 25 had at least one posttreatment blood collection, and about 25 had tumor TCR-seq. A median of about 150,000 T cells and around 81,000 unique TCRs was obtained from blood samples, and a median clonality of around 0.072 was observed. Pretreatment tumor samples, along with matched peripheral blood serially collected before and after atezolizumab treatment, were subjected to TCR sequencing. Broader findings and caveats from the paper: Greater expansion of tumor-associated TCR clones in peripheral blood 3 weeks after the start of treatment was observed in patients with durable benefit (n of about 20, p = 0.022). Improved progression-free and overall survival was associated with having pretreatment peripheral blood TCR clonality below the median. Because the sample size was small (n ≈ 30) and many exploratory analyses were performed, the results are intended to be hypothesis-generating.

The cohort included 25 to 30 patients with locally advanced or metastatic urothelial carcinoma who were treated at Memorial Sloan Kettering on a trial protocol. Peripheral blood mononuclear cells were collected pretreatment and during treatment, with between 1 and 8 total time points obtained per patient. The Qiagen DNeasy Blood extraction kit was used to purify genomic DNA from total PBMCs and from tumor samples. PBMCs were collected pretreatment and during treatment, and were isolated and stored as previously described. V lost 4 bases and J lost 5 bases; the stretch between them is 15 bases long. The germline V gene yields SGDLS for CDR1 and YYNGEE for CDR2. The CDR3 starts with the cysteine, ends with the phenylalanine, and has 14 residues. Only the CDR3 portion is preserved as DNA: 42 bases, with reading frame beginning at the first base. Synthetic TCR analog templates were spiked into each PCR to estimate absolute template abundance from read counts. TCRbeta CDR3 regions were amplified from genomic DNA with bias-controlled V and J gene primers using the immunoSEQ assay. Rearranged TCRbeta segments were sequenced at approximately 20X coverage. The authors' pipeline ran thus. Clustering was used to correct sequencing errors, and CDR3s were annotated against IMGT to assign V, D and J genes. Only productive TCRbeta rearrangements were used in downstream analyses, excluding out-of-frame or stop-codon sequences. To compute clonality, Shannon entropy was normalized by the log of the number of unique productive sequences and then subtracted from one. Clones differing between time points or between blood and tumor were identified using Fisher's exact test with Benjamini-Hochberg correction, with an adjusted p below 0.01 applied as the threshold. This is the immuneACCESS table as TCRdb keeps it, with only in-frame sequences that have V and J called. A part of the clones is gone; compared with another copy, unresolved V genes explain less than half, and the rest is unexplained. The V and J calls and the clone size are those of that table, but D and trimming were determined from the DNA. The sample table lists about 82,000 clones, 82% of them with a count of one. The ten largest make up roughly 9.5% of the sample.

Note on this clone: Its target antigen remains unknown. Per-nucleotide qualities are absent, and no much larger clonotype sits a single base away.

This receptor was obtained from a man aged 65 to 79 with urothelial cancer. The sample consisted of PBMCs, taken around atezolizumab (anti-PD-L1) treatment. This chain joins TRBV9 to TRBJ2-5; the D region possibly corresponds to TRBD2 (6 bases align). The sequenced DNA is TGTGCCAGCAGCCCCGGGCTTGCGGGGGAGACCCAGTACTTC. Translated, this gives CASSPGLAGETQYF.